This T cell receptor beta chain originates from a study of tumor and adjacent non-tumor tissue in lung cancer. Study as a whole: There were around 11 adenocarcinoma, a couple of squamous cell carcinoma and 1 small cell lung cancer cases.

No cell sorting was done before RNA was extracted from the tissue. A modified ARM-PCR protocol with three rounds of nested PCR amplified TCRbeta. TCRdb re-analysed the multiplex PCR reads in MiXCR, keeping a single row per CDR3 protein. In the table there are over 60,000 distinct CDR3 sequences, approximately 73% of which are singletons. About this clonotype itself: Its matching antigen is unknown.

Study results and caveats: In normal lung, the top 100 clones were significantly more dominant than in tumor. TCR diversity was significantly greater in tumor than normal lung tissue. Tumor TCR diversity, when higher, was linked to shorter survival.

This CDR3 has 13 residues. V was shortened by 8 bases and J by 10 bases, with 23 bases between the two germline ends. Germline CDR1 SQVTM, CDR2 ANQGSEA. The chain recombines TRBV29-1 with TRBJ2-5; possibly TRBD2 for D (5 bases). Sequenced sample: lung tumor tissue. The receptor comes from a man aged 60 to 75 with non-small cell lung cancer. The CDR3 sequence: CSIVIPDGKSQYF. Here the CDR3 DNA reads TGCAGCATTGTGATCCCAGACGGGAAGAGCCAGTACTTC.